Here is one T cell receptor beta chain with its context. These data are taken from a study of blood T cell repertoires in COVID-19. Study at large: PBMCs, B-cell-depleted T cells, or T cells were the source of the cDNA or gDNA that made up the material.

The CDR3 length is 14 residues. The V gene's germline CDR1 is SNHLY and CDR2 FYNNEI. Trimming cost V 8 bases and J 6 bases, with 16 bases left between them. Generated by immunoSEQ multiplex PCR, the TCRdb table keeps only in-frame clones and is missing some. This sample yields 100,000 to 120,000 clones, of which about four fifths are seen a single time; 15% belongs to the top ten. The specimen was peripheral blood. The clonotype was recovered from a woman aged 80 or over with acute or convalescent COVID-19. The genes are TRBV2 and TRBJ2-2, with D perhaps matching TRBD1 (7 bases). CDR3 loop: CASRQGGRAGELFF. The CDR3 DNA follows: TGTGCCAGCCGTCAGGGGGGACGCGCCGGGGAGCTGTTTTTT.